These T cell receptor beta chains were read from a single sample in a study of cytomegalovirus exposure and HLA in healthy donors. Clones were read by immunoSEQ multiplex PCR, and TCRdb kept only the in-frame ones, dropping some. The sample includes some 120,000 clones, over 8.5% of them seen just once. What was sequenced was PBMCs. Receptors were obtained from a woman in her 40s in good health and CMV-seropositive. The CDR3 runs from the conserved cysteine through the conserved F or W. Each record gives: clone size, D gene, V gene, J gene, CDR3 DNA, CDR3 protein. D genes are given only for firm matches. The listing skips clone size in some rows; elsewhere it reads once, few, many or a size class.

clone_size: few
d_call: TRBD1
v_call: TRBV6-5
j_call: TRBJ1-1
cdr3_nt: TGTGCCAGCAGTTCCAGACAGGGCATGATGAACACTGAAGCTTTCTTT
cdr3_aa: CASSSRQGMMNTEAFF

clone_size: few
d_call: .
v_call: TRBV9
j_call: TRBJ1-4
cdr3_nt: TGTGCCAGCAGCGCAGTAGAGGGAGGACTGTTTTTT
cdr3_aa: CASSAVEGGLFF

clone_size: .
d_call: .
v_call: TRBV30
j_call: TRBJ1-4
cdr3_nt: TGTGCCTGTTCCCGCCGGGGGGGGGCTTGGGAAAAACTGTTTTTT
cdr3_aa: CACSRRGGAWEKLFF

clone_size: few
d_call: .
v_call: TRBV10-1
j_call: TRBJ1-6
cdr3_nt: TGCGCCAGCAGTGAGTCTCGCGCACATAATTCACCCCTCCACTTT
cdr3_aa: CASSESRAHNSPLHF

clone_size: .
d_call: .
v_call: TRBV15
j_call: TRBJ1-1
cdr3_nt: TGTGCCACCAGCAGAGGGCAAACGATGAACACTGAAGCTTTCTTT
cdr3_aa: CATSRGQTMNTEAFF

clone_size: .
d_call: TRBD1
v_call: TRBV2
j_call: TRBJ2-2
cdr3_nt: TGTGCCAGCAGTCTCCCGGGACAGGGTACGAACACCGGGGAGCTGTTTTTT
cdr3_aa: CASSLPGQGTNTGELFF

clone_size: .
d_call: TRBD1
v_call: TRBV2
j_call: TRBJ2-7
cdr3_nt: TGTGCCAGCAGGGGACAGGGGATTGACGAGCAGTACTTC
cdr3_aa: CASRGQGIDEQYF

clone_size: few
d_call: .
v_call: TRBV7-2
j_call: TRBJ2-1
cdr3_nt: TGTGCCAGCAGCTCAACCTCGGCGAGGGCGGGCTTCTTC
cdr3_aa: CASSSTSARAGFF

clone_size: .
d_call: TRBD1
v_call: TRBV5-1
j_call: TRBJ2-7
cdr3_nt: TGCGCCAGCAGCTGGGACAGTACTTGGGAGCAGTACTTC
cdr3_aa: CASSWDSTWEQYF

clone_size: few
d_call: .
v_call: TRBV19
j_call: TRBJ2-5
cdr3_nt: TGTGCCAGTAGGGGGGCCCAAGAGACCCAGTACTTC
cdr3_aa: CASRGAQETQYF

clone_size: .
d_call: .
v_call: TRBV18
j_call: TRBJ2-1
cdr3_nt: TGTGCCAGCTCCCCCCTCCAGAATGAGCAGTTCTTC
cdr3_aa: CASSPLQNEQFF

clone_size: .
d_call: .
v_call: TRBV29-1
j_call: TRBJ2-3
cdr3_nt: TGCAGCGTTGGGTCTAGGAGTGGCACAGATACGCAGTATTTT
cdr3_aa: CSVGSRSGTDTQYF

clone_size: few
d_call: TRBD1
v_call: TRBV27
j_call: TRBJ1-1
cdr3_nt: TGTGCCAGCAGTGACAGGGTGAACACTGAAGCTTTCTTT
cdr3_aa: CASSDRVNTEAFF

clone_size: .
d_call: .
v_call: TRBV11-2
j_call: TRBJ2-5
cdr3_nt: TGTGCCAGCAGCTTAGATGTGGCTAGTCCGTACTTC
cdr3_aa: CASSLDVASPYF

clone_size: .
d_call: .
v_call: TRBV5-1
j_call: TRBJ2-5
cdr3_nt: TGCGCCAGCAGCTTGCGGGGTTCGGAGACCCAGTACTTC
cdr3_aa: CASSLRGSETQYF

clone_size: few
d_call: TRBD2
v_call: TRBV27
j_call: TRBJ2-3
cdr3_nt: TGTGCCAGCAGTTTATCTAGTCTACTAGCGGGGACAGATACGCAGTATTTT
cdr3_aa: CASSLSSLLAGTDTQYF

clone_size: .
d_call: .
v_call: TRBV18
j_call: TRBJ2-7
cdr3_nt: TGTGCCAGCTCACCTGGACAGATCTCCTACGAGCAGTACTTC
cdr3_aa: CASSPGQISYEQYF

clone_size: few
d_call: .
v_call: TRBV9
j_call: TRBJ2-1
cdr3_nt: TGTGCCAGCAGCGTAGTTCCGGACACCTACAATGAGCAGTTCTTC
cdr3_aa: CASSVVPDTYNEQFF

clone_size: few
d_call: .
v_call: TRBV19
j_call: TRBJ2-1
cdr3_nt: TGTGCCAGTAGTTCCCGGGACAATGAGCAGTTCTTC
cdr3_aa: CASSSRDNEQFF

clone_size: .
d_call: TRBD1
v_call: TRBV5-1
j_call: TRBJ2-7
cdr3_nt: TGCGCCAGCAGCCACGGACAGGAGATCTACGAGCAGTACTTC
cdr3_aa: CASSHGQEIYEQYF

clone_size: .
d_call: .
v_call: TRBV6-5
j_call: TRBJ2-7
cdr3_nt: TGTGCCAGCAGTTACTCTGGTAGCTCTGGCGAGCAGTACTTC
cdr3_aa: CASSYSGSSGEQYF

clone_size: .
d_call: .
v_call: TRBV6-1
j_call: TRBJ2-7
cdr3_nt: TGTGCCAGCATCCGGGAAACCTTCTACGAGCAGTACTTC
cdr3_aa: CASIRETFYEQYF